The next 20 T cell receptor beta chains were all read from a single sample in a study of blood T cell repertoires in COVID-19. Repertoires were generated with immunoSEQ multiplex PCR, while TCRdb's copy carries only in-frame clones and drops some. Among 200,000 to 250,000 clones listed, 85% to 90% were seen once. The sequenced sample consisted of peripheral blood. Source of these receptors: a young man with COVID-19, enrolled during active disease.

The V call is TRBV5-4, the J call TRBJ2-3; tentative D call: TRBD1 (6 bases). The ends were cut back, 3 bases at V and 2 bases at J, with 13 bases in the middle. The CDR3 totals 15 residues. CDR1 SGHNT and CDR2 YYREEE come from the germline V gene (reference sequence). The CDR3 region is CASSWSDRPTDTQYF. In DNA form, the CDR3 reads TGTGCCAGCAGCTGGAGCGACAGGCCCACAGATACGCAGTATTTT.

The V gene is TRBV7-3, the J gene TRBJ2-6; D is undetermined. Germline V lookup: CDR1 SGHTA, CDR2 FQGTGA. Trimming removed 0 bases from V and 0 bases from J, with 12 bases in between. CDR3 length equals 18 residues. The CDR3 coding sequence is TGTGCCAGCAGCTTAACCCCAACAGCTCACTCTGGGGCCAACGTCCTGACTTTC. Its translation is CASSLTPTAHSGANVLTF.

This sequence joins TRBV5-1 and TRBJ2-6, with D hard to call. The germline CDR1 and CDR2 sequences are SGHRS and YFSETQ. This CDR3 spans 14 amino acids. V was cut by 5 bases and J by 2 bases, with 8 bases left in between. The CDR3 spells CASSLVPGANVLTF. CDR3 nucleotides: TGCGCCAGCAGTCTAGTACCTGGGGCCAACGTCCTGACTTTC.

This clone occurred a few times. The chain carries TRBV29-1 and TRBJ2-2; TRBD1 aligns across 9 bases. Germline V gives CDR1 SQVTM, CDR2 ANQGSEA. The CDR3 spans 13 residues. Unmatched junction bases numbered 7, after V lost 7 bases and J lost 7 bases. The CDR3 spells CSAGQGIHGELFF. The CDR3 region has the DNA TGCAGCGCTGGACAGGGGATCCACGGGGAGCTGTTTTTT.

CDR3 loop: CASSLGAGENEKLFF. CDR3 DNA: TGTGCCAGCAGCTTAGGGGCAGGGGAAAATGAAAAACTGTTTTTT. V is TRBV11-2 and J is TRBJ1-4; tentatively, D is TRBD1 (6 bases). The germline V and J ends were trimmed by 1 base and 5 bases, with 11 bases remaining between them. This CDR3 comprises 15 residues. From germline, CDR1 is SGHAT and CDR2 FQNNGV.

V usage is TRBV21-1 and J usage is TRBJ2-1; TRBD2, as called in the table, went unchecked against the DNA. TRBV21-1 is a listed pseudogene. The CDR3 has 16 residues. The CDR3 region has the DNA TGTGCCAGCAACCCAAAACTAGCGGGAGGGCCTATTGAGCAGTTCTTC. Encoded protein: CASNPKLAGGPIEQFF.

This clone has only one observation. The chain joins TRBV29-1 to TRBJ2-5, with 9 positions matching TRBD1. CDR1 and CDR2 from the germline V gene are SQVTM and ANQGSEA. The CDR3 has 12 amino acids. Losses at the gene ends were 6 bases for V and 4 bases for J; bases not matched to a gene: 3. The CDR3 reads CSVHRGRETQYF. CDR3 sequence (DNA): TGCAGCGTGCACAGGGGGCGAGAGACCCAGTACTTC. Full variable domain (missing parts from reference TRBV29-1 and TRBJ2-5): SAVISQKPSRDICQRGTSLTIQCQVDSQVTMMFWYRQQPGQSLTLIATANQGSEATYESGFVIDKFPISRPNLTFSTLTVSNMSPEDSSIYLCSVHRGRETQYFGPGTRLLVL.

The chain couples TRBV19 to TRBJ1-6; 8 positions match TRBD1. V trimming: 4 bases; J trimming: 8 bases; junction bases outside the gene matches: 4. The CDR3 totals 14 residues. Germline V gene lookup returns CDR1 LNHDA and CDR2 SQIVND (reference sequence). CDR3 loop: CASSRTGIDSPLHF. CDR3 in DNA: TGTGCCAGTAGTAGGACAGGGATCGATTCACCCCTCCACTTT. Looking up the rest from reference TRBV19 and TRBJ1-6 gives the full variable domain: DGGITQSPKYLFRKEGQNVTLSCEQNLNHDAMYWYRQDPGQGLRLIYYSQIVNDFQKGDIAEGYSVSREKKESFPLTVTSAQKNPTAFYLCASSRTGIDSPLHFGNGTRLTVT.

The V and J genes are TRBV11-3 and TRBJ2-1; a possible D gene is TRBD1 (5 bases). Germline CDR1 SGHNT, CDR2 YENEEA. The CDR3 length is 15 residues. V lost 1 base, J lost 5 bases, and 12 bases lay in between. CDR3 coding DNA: TGTGCCAGCAGCTTAGGGGTCACAGGTCACAATGAGCAGTTCTTC. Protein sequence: CASSLGVTGHNEQFF.

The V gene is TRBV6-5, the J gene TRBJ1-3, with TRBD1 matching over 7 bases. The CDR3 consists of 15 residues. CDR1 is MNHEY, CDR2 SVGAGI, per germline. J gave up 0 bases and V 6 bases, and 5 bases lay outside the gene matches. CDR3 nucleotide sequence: TGTGCCAGCAGGGGGACAGACCTCTCTGGAAACACCATATATTTT. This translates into CASRGTDLSGNTIYF.

The CDR3 DNA reads TGTGCCAGCAGCCAAGCGGTGGGGACAGTAGGCTTGCAGTATTTT. Amino acid sequence: CASSQAVGTVGLQYF. The chain carries TRBV3-1 (or the pseudogene TRBV3-2) and TRBJ2-3; 7 bases match TRBD1. The V gene's germline CDR1 is LGHDT and CDR2 YNNKEL (reference sequence). The CDR3 extends over 15 amino acids. The ends lost 1 base at V and 11 bases at J; junction bases unmatched: 12.

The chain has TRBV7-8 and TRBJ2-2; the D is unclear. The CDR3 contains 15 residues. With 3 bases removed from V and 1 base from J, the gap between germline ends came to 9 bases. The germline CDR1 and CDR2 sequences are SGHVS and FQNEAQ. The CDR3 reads CASSFNPGNTGELFF. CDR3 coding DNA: TGTGCCAGCAGCTTTAATCCAGGGAACACCGGGGAGCTGTTTTTT.

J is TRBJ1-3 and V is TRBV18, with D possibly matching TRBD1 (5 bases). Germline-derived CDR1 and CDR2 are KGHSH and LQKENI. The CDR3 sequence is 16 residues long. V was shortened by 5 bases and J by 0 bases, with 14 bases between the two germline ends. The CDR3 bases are TGTGCCAGCTCATCGTCGACAGCTTACTCTGGAAACACCATATATTTT. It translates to CASSSSTAYSGNTIYF.

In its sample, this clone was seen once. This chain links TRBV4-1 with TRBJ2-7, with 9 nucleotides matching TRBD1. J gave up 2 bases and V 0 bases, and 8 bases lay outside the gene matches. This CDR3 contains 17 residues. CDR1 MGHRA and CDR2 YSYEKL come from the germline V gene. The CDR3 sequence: CASSQDLSRTGAYEQYF. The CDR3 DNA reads TGCGCCAGCAGCCAAGATCTTTCTAGGACAGGGGCCTACGAGCAGTACTTC.

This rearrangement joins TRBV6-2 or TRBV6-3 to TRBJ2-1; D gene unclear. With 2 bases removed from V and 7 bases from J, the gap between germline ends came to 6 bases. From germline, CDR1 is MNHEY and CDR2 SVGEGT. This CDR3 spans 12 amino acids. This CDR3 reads CASSYPENEQFF. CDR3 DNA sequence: TGTGCCAGCAGTTACCCAGAAAATGAGCAGTTCTTC.

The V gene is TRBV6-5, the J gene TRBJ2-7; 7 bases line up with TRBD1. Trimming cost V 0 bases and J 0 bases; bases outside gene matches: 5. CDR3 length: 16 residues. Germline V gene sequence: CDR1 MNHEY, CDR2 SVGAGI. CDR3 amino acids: CASSYSTTGSSYEQYF. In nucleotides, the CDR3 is TGTGCCAGCAGTTACTCGACGACAGGGAGCTCCTACGAGCAGTACTTC.

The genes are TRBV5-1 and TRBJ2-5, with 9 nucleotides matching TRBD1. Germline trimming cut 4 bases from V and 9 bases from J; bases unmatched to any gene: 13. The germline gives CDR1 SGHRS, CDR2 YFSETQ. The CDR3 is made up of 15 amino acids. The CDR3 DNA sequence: TGCGCCAGCAGCCTAGCCGGACAGGGGATAGGGCCCCAGTACTTC. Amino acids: CASSLAGQGIGPQYF.

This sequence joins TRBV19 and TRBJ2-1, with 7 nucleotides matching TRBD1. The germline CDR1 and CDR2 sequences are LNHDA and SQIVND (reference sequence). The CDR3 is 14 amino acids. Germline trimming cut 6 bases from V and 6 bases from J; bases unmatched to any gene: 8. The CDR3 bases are TGTGCCAGTAGCCCCGGGACAGCTTTCAATGAGCAGTTCTTC. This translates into CASSPGTAFNEQFF.

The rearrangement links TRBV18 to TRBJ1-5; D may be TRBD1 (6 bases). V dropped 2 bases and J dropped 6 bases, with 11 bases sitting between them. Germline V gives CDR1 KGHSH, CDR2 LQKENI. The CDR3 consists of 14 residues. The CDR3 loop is CASSPSGEAQPQHF. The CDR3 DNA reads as TGTGCCAGCTCACCATCAGGGGAAGCTCAGCCCCAGCATTTT.

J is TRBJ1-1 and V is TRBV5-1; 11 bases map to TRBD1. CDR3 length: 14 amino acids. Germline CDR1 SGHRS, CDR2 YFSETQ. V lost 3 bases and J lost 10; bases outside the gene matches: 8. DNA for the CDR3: TGCGCCAGCAGCTCAGGGACAGGGGGTTTACGAGCTTTCTTT. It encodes CASSSGTGGLRAFF.